This T cell receptor beta chain stems from a study of T cell clones after liver transplantation. Study background: Graft-donor-reactive sequences were compared with third-party-reactive TCRbeta sequences from pre-transplant mixed lymphocyte reactions.

Overall study findings and caveats: A larger donor-reactive than third-party decline suggested partial antigen-specific deletion.

Libraries were prepared by immunoSEQ multiplex PCR; TCRdb keeps only in-frame clonotypes and omits some of them. The top ten hold approximately 0.43% of the sample, which has tens of thousands of clones, about 84% seen once. The CDR3 covers 15 residues. The ends were cut back, 4 bases at V and 5 bases at J, with 18 bases in the middle. Germline values: CDR1 SGDLS, CDR2 YYNGEE. To note about this clone: Its antigen remains unidentified.

Here the sequenced sample was CD4+ T cells from blood, taken almost 47 months after liver transplant. The genes are TRBV9 and TRBJ2-5; maybe TRBD2 (6 bases). The sequence was obtained from a human patient who received a liver transplant. Part of the T cell pool may stem from the graft donor. In nucleotides, the CDR3 is TGTGCCAGCAGCCTCCAGGGACTCCGCGTCGAGACCCAGTACTTC. Amino acids: CASSLQGLRVETQYF.